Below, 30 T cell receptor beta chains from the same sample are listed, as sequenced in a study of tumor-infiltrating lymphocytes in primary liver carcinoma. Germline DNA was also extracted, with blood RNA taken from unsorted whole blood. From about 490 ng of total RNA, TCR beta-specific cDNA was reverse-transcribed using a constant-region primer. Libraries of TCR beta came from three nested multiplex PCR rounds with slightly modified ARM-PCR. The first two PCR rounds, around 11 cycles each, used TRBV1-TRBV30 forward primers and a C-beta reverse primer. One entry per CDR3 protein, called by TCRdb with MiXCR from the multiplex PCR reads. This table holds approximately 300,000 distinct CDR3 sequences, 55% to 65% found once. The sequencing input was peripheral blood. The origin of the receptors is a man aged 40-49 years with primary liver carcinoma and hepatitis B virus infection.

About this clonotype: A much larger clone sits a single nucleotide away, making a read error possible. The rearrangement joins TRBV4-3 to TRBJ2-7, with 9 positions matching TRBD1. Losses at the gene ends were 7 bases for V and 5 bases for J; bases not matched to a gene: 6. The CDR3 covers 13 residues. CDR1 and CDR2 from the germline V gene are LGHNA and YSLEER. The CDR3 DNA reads TGCGCCAGCAACAGGGGACAGGGCGACGAGCAGTACTTC. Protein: CASNRGQGDEQYF.

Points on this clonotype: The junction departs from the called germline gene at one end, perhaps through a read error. CDR3 residues: CTWSTQSFTGELFF. The CDR3, as DNA: TGTACCTGGAGTACCCAGTCTTTCACCGGGGAGCTGTTTTTT. The chain couples TRBV30 to TRBJ2-2; no firm D call. The CDR3 contains 14 residues. CDR1 and CDR2 (germline): GTSNPN, SVGIG (reference sequence).

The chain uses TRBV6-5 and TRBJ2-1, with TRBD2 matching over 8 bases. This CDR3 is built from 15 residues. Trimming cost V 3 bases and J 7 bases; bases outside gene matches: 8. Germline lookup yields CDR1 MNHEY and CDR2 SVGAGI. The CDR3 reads CASSYAGGNGNEQFF. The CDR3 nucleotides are TGTGCCAGCAGTTATGCGGGGGGTAATGGGAATGAGCAGTTCTTC.

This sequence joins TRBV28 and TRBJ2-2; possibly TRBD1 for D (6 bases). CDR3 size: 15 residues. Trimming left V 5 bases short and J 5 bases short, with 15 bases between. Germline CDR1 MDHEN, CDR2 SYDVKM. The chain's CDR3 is CASSPDRRRTGELFF. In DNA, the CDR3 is TGTGCCAGCAGTCCTGACAGGAGAAGAACCGGGGAGCTGTTTTTT.

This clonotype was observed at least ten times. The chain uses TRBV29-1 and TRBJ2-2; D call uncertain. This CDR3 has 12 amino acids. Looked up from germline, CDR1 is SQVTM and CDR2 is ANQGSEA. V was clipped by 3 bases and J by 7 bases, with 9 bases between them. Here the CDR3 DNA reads TGCAGCGTTGAGCTATCGGTCGGGGAGCTGTTTTTT. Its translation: CSVELSVGELFF.

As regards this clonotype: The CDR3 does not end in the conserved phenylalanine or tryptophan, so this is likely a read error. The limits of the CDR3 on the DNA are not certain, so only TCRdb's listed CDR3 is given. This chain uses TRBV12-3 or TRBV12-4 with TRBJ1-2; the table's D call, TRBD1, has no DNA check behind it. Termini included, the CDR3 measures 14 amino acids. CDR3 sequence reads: CASSLARGKGGYTL.

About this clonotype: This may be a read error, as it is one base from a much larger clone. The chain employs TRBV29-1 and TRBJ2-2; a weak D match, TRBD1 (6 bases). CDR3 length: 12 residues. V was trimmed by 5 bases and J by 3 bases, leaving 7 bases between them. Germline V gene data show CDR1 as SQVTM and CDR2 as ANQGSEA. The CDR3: CSVHRDTGELFF. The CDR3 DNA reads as TGCAGCGTTCACAGGGACACCGGGGAGCTGTTTTTT.

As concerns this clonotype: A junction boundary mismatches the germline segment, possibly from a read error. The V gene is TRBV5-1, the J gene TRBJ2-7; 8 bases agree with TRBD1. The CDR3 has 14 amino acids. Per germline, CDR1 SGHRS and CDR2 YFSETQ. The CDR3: CASRLDRVRDEQYF. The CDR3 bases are TGCGCCAGCAGATTGGACAGGGTGCGTGATGAGCAGTACTTC. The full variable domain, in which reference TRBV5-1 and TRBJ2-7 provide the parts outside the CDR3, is KAGVTQTPRYLIKTRGQQVTLSCSPISGHRSVSWYQQTPGQGLQFLFEYFSETQRNKGNFPGRFSGRQFSNSRSEMNVSTLELGDSALYLCASRLDRVRDEQYFGPGTRLTVT.

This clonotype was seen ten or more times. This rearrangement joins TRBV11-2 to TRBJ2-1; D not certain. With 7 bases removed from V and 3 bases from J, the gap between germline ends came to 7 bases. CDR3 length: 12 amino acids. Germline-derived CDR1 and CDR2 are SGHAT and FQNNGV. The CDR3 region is CASTRGYNEQFF. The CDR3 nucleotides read TGTGCCAGCACCCGAGGCTACAATGAGCAGTTCTTC.

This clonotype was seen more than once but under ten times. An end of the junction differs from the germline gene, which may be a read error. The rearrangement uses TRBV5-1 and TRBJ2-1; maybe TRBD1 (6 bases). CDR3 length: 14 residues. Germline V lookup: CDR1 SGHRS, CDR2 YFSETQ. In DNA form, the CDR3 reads TGCGCCAGCAGCTTGGGACAGGTCGGCGATGAGCAATTCTTC. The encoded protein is CASSLGQVGDEQFF.

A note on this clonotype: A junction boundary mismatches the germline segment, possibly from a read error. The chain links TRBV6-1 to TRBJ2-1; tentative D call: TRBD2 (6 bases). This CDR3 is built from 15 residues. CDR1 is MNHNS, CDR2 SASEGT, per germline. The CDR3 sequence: CASSGGTANYSEQFF. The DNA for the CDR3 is TGTGCCAGTAGTGGCGGGACTGCTAACTACAGTGAGCAGTTCTTC.

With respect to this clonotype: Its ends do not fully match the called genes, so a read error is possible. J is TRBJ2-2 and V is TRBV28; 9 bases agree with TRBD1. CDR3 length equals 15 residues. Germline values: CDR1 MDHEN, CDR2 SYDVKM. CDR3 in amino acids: CASKLTGGLTGELCF. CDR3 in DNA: TGTGCCAGCAAACTGACAGGGGGATTGACCGGGGAGCTGTGTTTT. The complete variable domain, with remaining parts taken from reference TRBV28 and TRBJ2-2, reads DVKVTQSSRYLVKRTGEKVFLECVQDMDHENMFWYRQDPGLGLRLIYFSYDVKMKEKGDIPEGYSVSREKKERFSLILESASTNQTSMYLCASKLTGGLTGELCFGEGSRLTVL.

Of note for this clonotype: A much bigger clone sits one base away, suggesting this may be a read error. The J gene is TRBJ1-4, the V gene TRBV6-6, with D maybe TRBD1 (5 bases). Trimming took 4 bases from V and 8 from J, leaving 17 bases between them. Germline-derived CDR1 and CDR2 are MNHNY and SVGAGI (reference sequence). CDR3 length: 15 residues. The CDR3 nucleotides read TGTGCCAGCAGTTCGCCGGGACTGGGAAACGAAAAACTGTTTTTT. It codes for CASSSPGLGNEKLFF.

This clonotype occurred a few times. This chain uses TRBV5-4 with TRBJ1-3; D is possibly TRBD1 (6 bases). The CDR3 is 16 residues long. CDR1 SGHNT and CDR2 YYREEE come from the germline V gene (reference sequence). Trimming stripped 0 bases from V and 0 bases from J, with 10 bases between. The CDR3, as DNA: TGTGCCAGCAGCTTGGGGGGGGCGAGCTCTGGAAACACCATATATTTT. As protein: CASSLGGASSGNTIYF.

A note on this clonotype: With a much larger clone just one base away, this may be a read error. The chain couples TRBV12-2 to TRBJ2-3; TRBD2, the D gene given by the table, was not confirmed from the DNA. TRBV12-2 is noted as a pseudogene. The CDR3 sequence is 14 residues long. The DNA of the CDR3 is TGTGCAGGTCCCCAACGGAGGGTCGAAGATACGCAGTATTTT. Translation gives CAGPQRRVEDTQYF.

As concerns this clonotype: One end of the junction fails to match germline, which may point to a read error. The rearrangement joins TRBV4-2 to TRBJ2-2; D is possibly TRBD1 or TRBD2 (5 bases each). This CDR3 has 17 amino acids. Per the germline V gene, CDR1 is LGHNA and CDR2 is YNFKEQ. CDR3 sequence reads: CASSQVGLGVAPRELFF. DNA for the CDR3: TGTGCCAGCAGCCAAGTAGGTCTAGGGGTAGCTCCCAGGGAGCTGTTCTTC.

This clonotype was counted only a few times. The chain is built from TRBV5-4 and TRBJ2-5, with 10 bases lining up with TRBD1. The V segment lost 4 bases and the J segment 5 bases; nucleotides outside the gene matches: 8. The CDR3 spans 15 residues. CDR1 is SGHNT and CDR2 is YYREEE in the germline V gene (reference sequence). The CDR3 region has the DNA TGTGCCAGCAGCCAAAAGGACAGGGGGGGGGAGACCCAGTACTTC. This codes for CASSQKDRGGETQYF.

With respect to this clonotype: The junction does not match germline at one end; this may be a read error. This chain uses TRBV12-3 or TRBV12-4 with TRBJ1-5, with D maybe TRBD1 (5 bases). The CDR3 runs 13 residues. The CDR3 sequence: CARGGGTRQPRHF. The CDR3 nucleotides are TGTGCCAGGGGTGGGGGGACGAGGCAGCCCCGGCATTTT.

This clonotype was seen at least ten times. The CDR3 sequence is CASSPRGGYLMNTEAFF. The CDR3 nucleotides read TGTGCCAGCAGTCCGAGGGGGGGGTACCTTATGAACACTGAAGCTTTCTTT. The gene calls are TRBV11-2 and TRBJ1-1, with D perhaps TRBD1 (6 bases). The CDR3 spans 17 residues. Trimming cost V 6 bases and J 0 bases, with 20 bases left between them. Germline V gene sequence: CDR1 SGHAT, CDR2 FQNNGV.

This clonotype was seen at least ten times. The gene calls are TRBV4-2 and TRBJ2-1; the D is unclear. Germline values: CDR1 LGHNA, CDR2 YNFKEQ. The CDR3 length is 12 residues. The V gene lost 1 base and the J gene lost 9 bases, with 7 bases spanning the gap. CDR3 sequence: CASSQVSGEQFF. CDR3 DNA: TGTGCCAGCAGCCAAGTCTCGGGTGAGCAGTTCTTC.

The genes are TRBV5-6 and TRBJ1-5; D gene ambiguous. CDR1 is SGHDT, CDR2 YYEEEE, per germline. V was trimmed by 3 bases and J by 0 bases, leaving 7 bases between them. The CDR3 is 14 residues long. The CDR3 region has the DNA TGTGCCAGCAGCTCAGGCTATAGCAATCAGCCCCAGCATTTT. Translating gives CASSSGYSNQPQHF.

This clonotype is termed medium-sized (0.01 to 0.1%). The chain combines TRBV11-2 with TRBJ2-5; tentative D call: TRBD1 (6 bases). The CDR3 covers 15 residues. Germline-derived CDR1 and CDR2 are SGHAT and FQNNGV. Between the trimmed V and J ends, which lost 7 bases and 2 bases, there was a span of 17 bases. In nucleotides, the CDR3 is TGTGCCAGCAAGTCAGGGGTCGGGATACAAGAGACCCAGTACTTC. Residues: CASKSGVGIQETQYF. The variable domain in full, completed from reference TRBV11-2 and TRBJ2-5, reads EAGVAQSPRYKIIEKRQSVAFWCNPISGHATLYWYQQILGQGPKLLIQFQNNGVVDDSQLPKDRFSAERLKGVDSTLKIQPAKLEDSAVYLCASKSGVGIQETQYFGPGTRLLVL.

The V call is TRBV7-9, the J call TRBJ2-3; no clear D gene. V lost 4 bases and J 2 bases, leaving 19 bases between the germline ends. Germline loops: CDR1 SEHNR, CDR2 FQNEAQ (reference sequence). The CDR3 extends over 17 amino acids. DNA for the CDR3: TGTGCCAGCAGCTCCGGAAATAAGGGCGGCCCCACAGATACGCAGTATTTT. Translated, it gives CASSSGNKGGPTDTQYF.

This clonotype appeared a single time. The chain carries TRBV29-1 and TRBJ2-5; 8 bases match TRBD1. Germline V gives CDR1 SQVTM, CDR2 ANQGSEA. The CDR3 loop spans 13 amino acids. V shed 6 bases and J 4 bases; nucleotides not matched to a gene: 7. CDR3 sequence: CSVGQGQGETQYF. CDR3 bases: TGCAGCGTCGGACAAGGACAGGGAGAGACCCAGTACTTC.

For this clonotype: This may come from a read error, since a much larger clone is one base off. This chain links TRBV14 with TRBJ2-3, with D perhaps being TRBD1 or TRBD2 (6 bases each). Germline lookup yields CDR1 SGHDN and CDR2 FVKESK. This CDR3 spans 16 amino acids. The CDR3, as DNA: TGTGCCAGCAGCCAAGACCGCGGGACTCGGACAGATGCGCAGTATTTT. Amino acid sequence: CASSQDRGTRTDAQYF.

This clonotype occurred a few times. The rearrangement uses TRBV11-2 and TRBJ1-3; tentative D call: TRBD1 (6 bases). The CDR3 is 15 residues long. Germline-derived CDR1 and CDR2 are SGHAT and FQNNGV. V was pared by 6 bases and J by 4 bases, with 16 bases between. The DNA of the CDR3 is TGTGCCAGCAGTCTACAGGGAACTGGGGGAAACACCATATATTTT. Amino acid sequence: CASSLQGTGGNTIYF.

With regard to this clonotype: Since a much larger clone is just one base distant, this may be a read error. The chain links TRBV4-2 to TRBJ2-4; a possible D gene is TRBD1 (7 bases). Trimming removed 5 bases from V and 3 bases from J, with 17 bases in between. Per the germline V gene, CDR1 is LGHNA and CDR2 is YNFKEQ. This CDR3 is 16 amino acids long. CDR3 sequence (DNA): TGTGCCAGCAGCTCCGAGGCAGGGGGAGGCAAAAACATTCAGTACTTC. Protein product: CASSSEAGGGKNIQYF.

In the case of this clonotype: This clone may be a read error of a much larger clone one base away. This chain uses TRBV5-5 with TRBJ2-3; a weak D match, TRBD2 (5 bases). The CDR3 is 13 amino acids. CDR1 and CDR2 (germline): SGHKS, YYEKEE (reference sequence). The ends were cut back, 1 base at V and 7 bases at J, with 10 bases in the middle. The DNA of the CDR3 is TGTGCCAGCAGCTTGAATGCGGGCAATACGCAGTATTTT. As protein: CASSLNAGNTQYF.

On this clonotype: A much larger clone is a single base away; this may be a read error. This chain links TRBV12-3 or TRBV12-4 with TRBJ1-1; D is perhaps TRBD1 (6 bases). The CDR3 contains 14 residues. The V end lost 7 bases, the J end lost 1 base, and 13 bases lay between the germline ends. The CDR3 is CASTPGQQNTEAFF. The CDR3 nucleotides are TGTGCCAGCACCCCCGGACAGCAGAACACTGAAGCTTTCTTT.

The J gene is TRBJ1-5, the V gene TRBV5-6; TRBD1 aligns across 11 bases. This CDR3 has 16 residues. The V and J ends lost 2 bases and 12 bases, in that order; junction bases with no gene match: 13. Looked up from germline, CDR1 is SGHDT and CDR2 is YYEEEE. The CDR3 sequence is CASSLTGQGANQVQHF. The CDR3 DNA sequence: TGTGCCAGCAGCTTAACCGGACAGGGGGCTAATCAGGTCCAGCATTTT. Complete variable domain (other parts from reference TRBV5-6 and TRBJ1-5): DAGVTQSPTHLIKTRGQQVTLRCSPKSGHDTVSWYQQALGQGPQFIFQYYEEEERQRGNFPDRFSGHQFPNYSSELNVNALLLGDSALYLCASSLTGQGANQVQHFGDGTRLSIL.